This is a list of T cell receptor beta chains from one sample in a study of metastatic and nonmetastatic thyroid tumors. MiXCR reprocessed the PCR reads for TCRdb. The table lists 20,000 or so clones, about a quarter of them singletons. Sequenced input: blood. Source of these receptors: a female donor with papillary thyroid cancer or a benign thyroid nodule (not recorded which). Some clones in this sample may be carry-over from other donors' samples. Each CDR3 is given with its conserved first and last residue. D genes are given only for firm matches. Clone size is not always given. Where it is, it says once, few, many or a class for expanded clones.

v_gene	j_gene	d_gene	abundance	CDR3aa	CDR3nt
TRBV7-9	TRBJ2-2	NA	NA	CASSVGNNTGELFF	TGTGCCAGCTCAGTGGGAAATAACACCGGGGAGCTGTTTTTT
TRBV18	TRBJ1-1	NA	many	CASSPLGDGDTEAFF	TGTGCCAGCTCACCACTTGGCGATGGCGACACTGAAGCTTTCTTT
TRBV29-1	TRBJ2-5	NA	NA	CSAAGGQGPETQYF	TGCAGCGCTGCCGGCGGGCAGGGGCCAGAGACCCAGTACTTC
TRBV14	TRBJ2-7	NA	many	CASSQVAGFAYEQYF	TGTGCCAGCAGCCAAGTCGCCGGGTTCGCCTACGAGCAGTACTTC
TRBV6-2/TRBV6-3	TRBJ2-1	TRBD2	medium-sized	CASSLAGGPRYEQFF	TGTGCCAGCAGTTTAGCGGGAGGGCCTAGGTATGAGCAGTTCTTC
TRBV27	TRBJ2-3	NA	few	CASSPRDITYTQYF	TGTGCCAGCAGCCCTCGCGATATCACATATACGCAGTATTTT
TRBV20-1	TRBJ2-2	NA	NA	CSARDLGDTRELFF	TGCAGTGCTAGAGATTTGGGGGACACCCGGGAGCTGTTTTTT
TRBV5-1	TRBJ1-2	NA	NA	CASSLNGDYGYTF	TGCGCCAGCAGCTTGAACGGCGACTATGGCTACACCTTC
TRBV14	TRBJ1-6	TRBD1	many	CASSPGQGYNSPLHF	TGTGCCAGCAGTCCGGGACAGGGGTATAATTCACCCCTCCACTTT
TRBV9	TRBJ2-7	TRBD2	many	CASSVGVGGSHEQYF	TGTGCCAGCAGCGTAGGAGTCGGCGGGAGCCACGAGCAGTACTTC
TRBV6-2/TRBV6-3	TRBJ2-1	NA	NA	CASSYQEFFGGEQFF	TGTGCCAGCAGTTACCAGGAGTTCTTTGGCGGTGAGCAGTTCTTC
TRBV5-6	TRBJ1-2	TRBD1	many	CASSIDRAKRYGYTF	TGTGCCAGCAGCATCGACAGGGCCAAGAGGTATGGCTACACCTTC
TRBV28	TRBJ1-1	NA	few	CASSLQGPGSTEAFF	TGTGCCAGCAGTTTACAGGGGCCAGGGAGCACTGAAGCTTTCTTT
TRBV10-3	TRBJ1-6	NA	medium-sized	CAISESEGYSPLHF	TGTGCCATCAGTGAGTCCGAAGGATATTCACCCCTCCACTTT
TRBV7-2	TRBJ2-2	TRBD1	many	CASSRRDRGNTGELFF	TGTGCCAGCAGCCGCCGGGACAGGGGTAACACCGGGGAGCTGTTTTTT
TRBV28	TRBJ1-4	NA	medium-sized	CASSGRGVPEKLFF	TGTGCCAGCAGTGGGAGGGGAGTTCCGGAAAAACTGTTTTTT
TRBV20-1	TRBJ2-7	TRBD1	NA	CSAPRTDRDTYEQYF	TGCAGTGCTCCCCGGACCGACAGGGACACCTACGAGCAGTACTTC